A single sample gave rise to the 18 T cell receptor beta chains below, sequenced in a study of cytomegalovirus exposure and HLA in healthy donors. The PCR made use of 60 Vbeta and 13 Jbeta primers. Sequencing used immunoSEQ multiplex PCR; TCRdb keeps in-frame clones, though not all of them. The sample lists some 140,000 clones, approximately 80% occurring once. The specimen sequenced was PBMCs. The receptors derive from a man between 25 and 39 years old in good health and CMV-seropositive.

The V and J genes are TRBV11-1 and TRBJ2-7, with 7 nucleotides matching TRBD1. The CDR3 has 16 amino acids. V dropped 0 bases and J dropped 2; count of bases not matched to a gene: 7. In germline, CDR1 is SGHAT, CDR2 FQDESV (reference sequence). CDR3: CASSLAPTGSAYEQYF. The DNA of the CDR3 is TGTGCCAGCAGCTTAGCCCCGACAGGGTCGGCCTACGAGCAGTACTTC.

This chain connects TRBV12-5 to TRBJ2-1, with 11 bases fitting TRBD2. CDR1 is LGHNT, CDR2 FRNRAP, per germline. The CDR3 spans 16 residues. V dropped 1 base and J dropped 7; count of bases not matched to a gene: 6. CDR3 sequence (DNA): TGTGCTAGTGGTTTGGGATTTAGCGGGAGGGAGAATGAGCAGTTCTTC. Amino acid sequence: CASGLGFSGRENEQFF.

The gene calls are TRBV7-8 and TRBJ2-7, with 16 bases fitting TRBD2. CDR1 and CDR2 (germline): SGHVS, FQNEAQ. Trimming took 6 bases from V and 4 from J; bases not matched to a gene: 9. The CDR3 length is 17 residues. CDR3 nucleotides: TGTGCCAGCAGTGGGACTAGCGGGAGGGCCGATACGTACGAGCAGTACTTC. The encoded protein is CASSGTSGRADTYEQYF.

The chain combines TRBV7-9 with TRBJ2-1, with 10 positions matching TRBD1. Germline CDR1 SEHNR, CDR2 FQNEAQ (reference sequence). This CDR3 has 17 residues. Trimming cost V 5 bases and J 8 bases; bases outside gene matches: 15. In nucleotides, the CDR3 is TGTGCCAGCAGCGCATCCCCGGGACAGGGGTTTAGCGATGAGCAGTTCTTC. Protein sequence: CASSASPGQGFSDEQFF.

V gene TRBV5-1 combines with J gene TRBJ2-3; TRBD2 aligns across 12 bases. Germline lookup yields CDR1 SGHRS and CDR2 YFSETQ. The CDR3 covers 17 residues. Germline trimming cut 4 bases from V and 1 base from J; bases unmatched to any gene: 7. This chain's CDR3 is CASSAGLAGFGTDTQYF. As DNA, the CDR3 is TGCGCCAGCAGCGCGGGACTAGCGGGTTTTGGCACAGATACGCAGTATTTT.

There are a few counts of this clone. CDR3 DNA sequence: TGTGCCAGCAGCTTAACCACGGTTTACAATGAGCAGTTCTTC. This translates into CASSLTTVYNEQFF. The rearrangement links TRBV7-3 to TRBJ2-1; D gene ambiguous. Germline CDR1 is SGHTA and CDR2 is FQGTGA. Trimming stripped 0 bases from V and 4 bases from J, with 7 bases between. The CDR3 sequence is 14 residues long.

The chain employs TRBV5-6 and TRBJ2-7, with D perhaps matching TRBD1 (6 bases). Germline V gene lookup returns CDR1 SGHDT and CDR2 YYEEEE. V lost 4 bases, J lost 9 bases, and 14 bases lay in between. This CDR3 has 12 amino acids. The CDR3 region is CASSRGQSGQYF. The CDR3 DNA is TGTGCCAGCAGCCGCGGACAGTCTGGGCAGTACTTC.

CDR3 sequence reads: CATATGDMNTEAFF. In DNA form, the CDR3 reads TGTGCCACCGCGACAGGGGACATGAACACTGAAGCTTTCTTT. V and J are TRBV6-6 and TRBJ1-1, with 8 bases lining up with TRBD1. Germline lookup yields CDR1 MNHNY and CDR2 SVGAGI (reference sequence). With 10 bases clipped from V and 0 bases from J, the junction kept 7 bases outside the gene matches. This CDR3 has 14 residues.

V usage is TRBV5-1 and J usage is TRBJ2-7; 10 bases agree with TRBD1. The trim removed 0 bases at V and 5 bases at J, leaving 8 bases unmatched. The CDR3 is 16 residues long. Germline V gene lookup returns CDR1 SGHRS and CDR2 YFSETQ. The CDR3 is CASSLDWTGGSDEQYF. CDR3 in DNA: TGCGCCAGCAGCTTGGACTGGACAGGGGGTTCGGACGAGCAGTACTTC. Full variable domain (missing parts from reference TRBV5-1 and TRBJ2-7): KAGVTQTPRYLIKTRGQQVTLSCSPISGHRSVSWYQQTPGQGLQFLFEYFSETQRNKGNFPGRFSGRQFSNSRSEMNVSTLELGDSALYLCASSLDWTGGSDEQYFGPGTRLTVT.

The V call is TRBV4-2, the J call TRBJ1-6; unclear D gene. This CDR3 has 15 residues. V lost 0 bases and J lost 2, with 5 bases in between. In germline, CDR1 is LGHNA, CDR2 YNFKEQ. In DNA form, the CDR3 reads TGTGCCAGCAGCCAAGACCCTGCCTATAATTCACCCCTCCACTTT. Translated: CASSQDPAYNSPLHF.

This clone showed up just a few times. The genes are TRBV28 and TRBJ1-1; possible D gene TRBD1, 6 bases. The CDR3 length is 15 residues. The V gene lost 8 bases and the J gene lost 2 bases, with 18 bases spanning the gap. From germline, CDR1 is MDHEN and CDR2 SYDVKM. CDR3 region: CASHWGGAENTEAFF. CDR3 DNA: TGTGCCAGCCATTGGGGGGGGGCAGAAAACACTGAAGCTTTCTTT.

V gene TRBV13 combines with J gene TRBJ1-2, with 12 bases fitting TRBD1. The CDR3 loop spans 15 amino acids. Losses at the gene ends were 0 bases for V and 7 bases for J; bases not matched to a gene: 3. The germline gives CDR1 PRHDT, CDR2 FYEKMQ (reference sequence). The CDR3 DNA follows: TGTGCCAGCAGCTTAGGGGGACAGGGGGCTGGTGGCTACACCTTC. It translates to CASSLGGQGAGGYTF.

V usage is TRBV2 and J usage is TRBJ1-6; D is uncertain. From germline, CDR1 is SNHLY and CDR2 FYNNEI. The CDR3 has 16 amino acids. The V gene lost 6 bases and the J gene lost 5 bases, with 17 bases spanning the gap. This CDR3 reads CASSPQVRVNNSPLHF. The CDR3 nucleotides read TGTGCCAGCAGCCCCCAAGTTCGAGTGAATAATTCACCCCTCCACTTT.

This clone was observed a single time. V and J are TRBV2 and TRBJ1-2, with D perhaps matching TRBD1 (5 bases). Germline-derived CDR1 and CDR2 are SNHLY and FYNNEI. V was pared by 2 bases and J by 4 bases, with 11 bases between. This CDR3 spans 14 amino acids. CDR3 nucleotide sequence: TGTGCCAGCAGTGAAATTCAGGGTCCCTATGGCTACACCTTC. Protein product: CASSEIQGPYGYTF.

The chain joins TRBV7-9 to TRBJ1-1, with TRBD1 matching 9 bases. CDR1 is SEHNR, CDR2 FQNEAQ, per germline (reference sequence). The V and J ends lost 5 bases and 1 base, in that order; junction bases with no gene match: 11. The CDR3 loop spans 17 amino acids. CDR3 protein: CASSQRDQQGANTEAFF. DNA for the CDR3: TGTGCCAGCAGCCAAAGAGATCAACAGGGGGCGAACACTGAAGCTTTCTTT.

The chain is built from TRBV4-2 and TRBJ2-7, with 9 bases aligning to TRBD1. The CDR3 loop spans 15 amino acids. Unmatched junction bases numbered 8, after V lost 4 bases and J lost 4 bases. Germline-derived CDR1 and CDR2 are LGHNA and YNFKEQ. The CDR3 DNA is TGTGCCAGCAGCCTAAGCCGGGACAGGGTTTACGAGCAGTACTTC. Residues: CASSLSRDRVYEQYF.

V gene TRBV6-5 combines with J gene TRBJ2-7, with a weak D call TRBD2 (7 bases). With 5 bases removed from V and 2 bases from J, the gap between germline ends came to 16 bases. The CDR3 length is 15 residues. From germline, CDR1 is MNHEY and CDR2 SVGAGI. The CDR3 is CASSGGDTSPYEQYF. CDR3 bases: TGTGCCAGCAGTGGGGGGGACACCTCTCCCTACGAGCAGTACTTC.

This clone was seen more than once but under ten times. The CDR3 DNA sequence: TGCAGCGTTGTGGCGGACAGGACCTACGAGCAGTACTTC. Encoded protein: CSVVADRTYEQYF. The chain carries TRBV29-1 and TRBJ2-7, with 7 bases fitting TRBD1. The germline V gene encodes CDR1 SQVTM and CDR2 ANQGSEA. J lost 2 bases, V lost 4 bases, and 5 bases had no gene match. The CDR3 has 13 residues.